A selection of T cell receptor beta chains follows, all from one sample in a study of T cell changes during pregnancy in multiple sclerosis. The repertoire was sequenced with immunoSEQ multiplex PCR; TCRdb's copy has only in-frame clones and lacks some. Here the sample spans roughly 100,000 clones, less than 95% being singletons. The starting material was peripheral blood, obtained after pregnancy. Every receptor here comes from a female donor with multiple sclerosis, enrolled in a pregnancy study. Each CDR3 is given with its conserved first and last residue. Fields, in order: J gene, D gene, clone size, V gene, CDR3 protein, CDR3 DNA. The D gene is left open where the match is weak. Clone size is shown for a subset of rows, as once, few, many or a class of expanded clone.

>TRBJ1-2|.|once|TRBV7-9
CASSLGHGQYGYTF
TGTGCCAGCAGCCTCGGACACGGACAGTATGGCTACACCTTC
>TRBJ1-5|.|.|TRBV30
CAWSRVDIHRNQPQHF
TGTGCCTGGAGCAGGGTGGACATACACCGCAATCAGCCCCAGCATTTT
>TRBJ2-3|.|.|TRBV19
CASRPLHTDTQYF
TGTGCCAGTAGACCCTTACACACAGATACGCAGTATTTT
>TRBJ1-4|TRBD1|.|TRBV9
CASSAGQGAGEKLFF
TGTGCCAGCAGCGCTGGACAGGGGGCGGGAGAAAAACTGTTTTTT
>TRBJ2-3|.|.|TRBV5-6
CASSFDSSDTQYF
TGTGCCAGCAGCTTCGACAGCTCAGATACGCAGTATTTT
>TRBJ2-5|.|.|TRBV5-4
CASSSQRGEETQYF
TGTGCCAGCAGCTCCCAGCGCGGGGAGGAGACCCAGTACTTC
>TRBJ1-1|.|.|TRBV7-9
CASSLTGIEAFF
TGTGCCAGCAGCTTGACGGGAATTGAAGCTTTCTTT
>TRBJ2-2|.|.|TRBV30
CAWAPFPDTGELFF
TGTGCCTGGGCCCCCTTTCCAGACACCGGGGAGCTGTTTTTT
>TRBJ1-1|TRBD1|.|TRBV25-1
CASSSGQGTEAFF
TGTGCCAGCAGTTCGGGACAGGGCACTGAAGCTTTCTTT
>TRBJ2-1|.|.|TRBV7-3
CASSILPQESKFF
TGTGCCAGCAGCATATTACCTCAGGAAAGCAAGTTCTTC
>TRBJ2-4|TRBD1|.|TRBV2
CASSDDRGQGIQYF
TGTGCCAGCAGTGACGACAGGGGGCAGGGCATTCAGTACTTC
>TRBJ2-7|.|few|TRBV30
CAWSPTGLGQYF
TGTGCCTGGAGTCCGACAGGCTTAGGGCAGTACTTC
>TRBJ1-4|TRBD1|.|TRBV19
CASSRDREEKLFF
TGTGCCAGTAGTCGGGACAGGGAGGAAAAACTGTTTTTT
>TRBJ2-7|TRBD2|.|TRBV5-4
CASSSGTSRYEQYF
TGTGCCAGCAGCTCTGGGACTAGCAGGTACGAGCAGTACTTC
>TRBJ2-7|.|.|TRBV5-1
CASSVSGGPNEQYF
TGCGCCAGCAGCGTATCCGGGGGTCCTAACGAGCAGTACTTC
>TRBJ2-1|TRBD1|.|TRBV9
CASSAHRGLRTYNEQFF
TGTGCCAGCAGCGCCCACAGGGGTTTGAGGACCTACAATGAGCAGTTCTTC
>TRBJ2-5|.|.|TRBV7-3
CASSLSREETQYF
TGTGCCAGCAGCTTATCGAGGGAAGAGACCCAGTACTTC
>TRBJ1-2|.|.|TRBV9
CASSVFLDSGGYTF
TGTGCCAGCAGCGTATTCCTCGACAGTGGTGGCTACACCTTC
>TRBJ2-5|.|.|TRBV30
CAWSVSQGWETQYF
TGTGCCTGGAGTGTAAGCCAGGGGTGGGAGACCCAGTACTTC
>TRBJ2-5|.|.|TRBV10-3
CAISRPSHEGDQYF
TGTGCCATCAGTCGTCCTAGCCACGAGGGAGACCAGTACTTC
>TRBJ1-4|TRBD1|.|TRBV15
CATSKRTGPNEKLFF
TGTGCCACCAGCAAAAGGACAGGGCCTAATGAAAAACTGTTTTTT
>TRBJ1-5|.|.|TRBV4-1
CASSQKPDSFNQPQHF
TGCGCCAGCAGCCAGAAACCCGACAGTTTCAATCAGCCCCAGCATTTT
>TRBJ1-4|TRBD1|once|TRBV7-6
CASSLDPGGDEKLFF
TGTGCCAGCAGCTTAGATCCAGGGGGCGATGAAAAACTGTTTTTT
>TRBJ2-1|.|.|TRBV6-5
CASSLGSLGVANEQFF
TGTGCCAGCAGTTTGGGCTCCTTAGGGGTAGCCAATGAGCAGTTCTTC
>TRBJ2-7|.|once|TRBV14
CASSQDGSRHEQYF
TGTGCCAGCAGCCAAGATGGGTCGAGGCACGAGCAGTACTTC
>TRBJ1-5|.|.|TRBV7-6
CASSLGQGNQPQHF
TGTGCCAGCAGCTTAGGACAAGGCAATCAGCCCCAGCATTTT
>TRBJ2-7|.|.|TRBV15
CATSIRAGYEQYF
TGTGCCACCAGCATCAGGGCCGGCTACGAGCAGTACTTC
>TRBJ1-6|.|.|TRBV7-3
CASSETGNSPLHF
TGTGCCAGCAGCGAAACAGGGAATTCACCCCTCCACTTT
>TRBJ2-2|.|.|TRBV15
CATSRKAAPNTGELFF
TGTGCCACCAGCAGGAAGGCGGCTCCGAACACCGGGGAGCTGTTTTTT
>TRBJ2-1|.|.|TRBV28
CASTAPPTGGNEQFF
TGTGCCAGCACCGCACCCCCTACCGGGGGCAATGAGCAGTTCTTC
>TRBJ2-5|.|.|TRBV5-4
CASSWPQGSGETQYF
TGTGCCAGCAGCTGGCCACAGGGTTCAGGGGAGACCCAGTACTTC
>TRBJ2-5|TRBD2|.|TRBV5-6
CASSLGLAIQETQYF
TGTGCCAGCAGCTTGGGACTAGCAATCCAAGAGACCCAGTACTTC
>TRBJ1-1|.|.|TRBV2
CASSELSVMNTEAFF
TGTGCCAGCAGTGAACTTAGTGTGATGAACACTGAAGCTTTCTTT
>TRBJ2-4|TRBD1|.|TRBV5-4
CASSQPDRGRENIQYF
TGTGCCAGCAGCCAACCGGACAGGGGGCGTGAAAACATTCAGTACTTC
>TRBJ1-4|.|.|TRBV25-1
CASSESGVINEKLFF
TGTGCCAGCAGTGAATCGGGGGTTATTAATGAAAAACTGTTTTTT
>TRBJ2-1|.|.|TRBV15
CATSPGGGQGRNEQFF
TGTGCCACCAGCCCGGGAGGCGGGCAGGGGAGGAATGAGCAGTTCTTC
>TRBJ2-2|.|.|TRBV7-7
CASSVSTGNTGELFF
TGTGCCAGCAGCGTCTCGACAGGGAACACCGGGGAGCTGTTTTTT
>TRBJ2-2|TRBD2|.|TRBV5-6
CASSQLAGASGELFF
TGTGCCAGCAGCCAACTAGCGGGAGCCTCCGGGGAGCTGTTTTTT
>TRBJ2-7|.|.|TRBV4-1
CASSQEPRGYEQYF
TGCGCCAGCAGCCAAGAGCCGCGGGGCTACGAGCAGTACTTC
>TRBJ2-7|.|.|TRBV5-1
CASSSQSGSSYEQYF
TGCGCCAGCAGCTCACAAAGCGGTAGCTCCTACGAGCAGTACTTC
>TRBJ2-3|TRBD2|.|TRBV5-1
CASSPGTTTDTQYF
TGCGCCAGCAGCCCTGGGACTACAACAGATACGCAGTATTTT